The present TCR beta chain was sequenced within a study of blood T cell repertoires in COVID-19. Some clones are missing from TCRdb's copy, which holds only in-frame ones; the method was immunoSEQ multiplex PCR. Of around 360,000 clones listed, 70% to 90% were seen once; the top ten hold more than 9%. In germline, CDR1 is MNHEY, CDR2 SVGAGI. This CDR3 region has 14 residues. V was pared by 6 bases and J by 3 bases, with 15 bases between. Patients at the Seattle site were enrolled during active infection and followed longitudinally. This rearrangement joins TRBV6-5 to TRBJ2-7; tentatively, D is TRBD2 (5 bases). Source material: peripheral blood. The receptor's source is a woman aged 25 to 45 with COVID-19, enrolled during active disease. CDR3 sequence (DNA): TGTGCCAGCAGCTTAGGGAGACCGGACTACGAGCAGTACTTC. This gives the protein CASSLGRPDYEQYF.